The 32 T cell receptor beta chains below all came from one sample that was sequenced in a study of blood T cell repertoires in COVID-19. The data were produced by immunoSEQ multiplex PCR, yet TCRdb's version contains in-frame clones alone and is incomplete. This repertoire shows about 280,000 clones, 88% found once; its top ten account for around 2%. The sample comprised PBMCs or T cells enriched from blood (not recorded which). The source of these receptors is an older woman in a cohort exposed to, infected with or recovered from COVID-19 (not recorded which).

The rearrangement links TRBV19 to TRBJ2-7, with 12 bases that match TRBD2. Germline assignment: CDR1 LNHDA and CDR2 SQIVND (reference sequence). Losses at the gene ends were 10 bases for V and 4 bases for J; bases not matched to a gene: 5. This CDR3 is built from 13 residues. CDR3 loop: CATQTSGSYEQYF. CDR3 nucleotide sequence: TGTGCCACTCAGACTAGCGGGAGTTACGAGCAGTACTTC.

The V call is TRBV11-2, the J call TRBJ2-2; 14 bases match TRBD2. Losses at the gene ends were 4 bases for V and 6 bases for J; bases not matched to a gene: 1. Per germline, CDR1 SGHAT and CDR2 FQNNGV. CDR3 length equals 15 residues. The CDR3 spells CASSSGLAGAGELFF. The DNA for the CDR3 is TGTGCCAGCAGCTCGGGACTAGCGGGAGCCGGGGAGCTGTTTTTT.

This clone appeared once. V is TRBV30 and J is TRBJ1-2, with TRBD1 matching over 8 bases. The CDR3 contains 14 residues. With 2 bases clipped from V and 4 bases from J, the junction kept 6 bases outside the gene matches. Per germline, CDR1 GTSNPN and CDR2 SVGIG (reference sequence). The CDR3 sequence is CAWSLSGGVYGYTF. The CDR3 nucleotides are TGTGCCTGGAGTTTATCAGGGGGCGTCTATGGCTACACCTTC.

The chain carries TRBV25-1 and TRBJ2-1; 8 bases fit TRBD2. Per germline, CDR1 MGHDK and CDR2 SYGVNS. The CDR3 consists of 16 residues. The J segment lost 5 bases and the V segment lost 7 bases, leaving 13 bases of the junction unmatched. The CDR3 DNA is TGTGCCAGCATAAGTTTCGGGGTAGCGGGGAACAATGAGCAGTTCTTC. It encodes CASISFGVAGNNEQFF.

This clone was observed once. This chain uses TRBV9 with TRBJ2-3; 7 bases are shared with TRBD2. J was trimmed by 4 bases and V by 6 bases; bases with no gene match: 8. Per the germline V gene, CDR1 is SGDLS and CDR2 is YYNGEE. The CDR3 is made up of 14 amino acids. CDR3 loop: CASTRGEGSDTQYF. The CDR3 nucleotides are TGTGCCAGCACCCGGGGGGAGGGATCAGATACGCAGTATTTT.

V is TRBV10-3 and J is TRBJ2-3, with unresolved D. Germline V gene data show CDR1 as ENHRY and CDR2 as SYGVKD. Between the trimmed V and J ends, which lost 1 base and 2 bases, there was a span of 7 bases. This CDR3 is built from 14 residues. CDR3 sequence reads: CAISEWSATDTQYF. The CDR3 DNA reads as TGTGCCATCAGTGAGTGGAGTGCCACAGATACGCAGTATTTT.

This clone was counted at least ten times. This chain joins TRBV6-5 and TRBJ1-3; no clear D gene. This CDR3 is 11 amino acids long. Trimming removed 2 bases at V and 7 bases at J, with 3 bases between. Per the germline V gene, CDR1 is MNHEY and CDR2 is SVGAGI. This chain's CDR3 is CASSYENTIYF. The CDR3 DNA reads as TGTGCCAGCAGTTACGAGAACACCATATATTTT.

The gene calls are TRBV12-3 or TRBV12-4 and TRBJ1-3; D is ambiguous. CDR3 length: 13 amino acids. Trimming left V 1 base short and J 4 bases short, with 5 bases between. Written as DNA, the CDR3 is TGTGCCAGCAGTTTAGGCGGGGGAAACACCATATATTTT. This encodes CASSLGGGNTIYF.

The gene calls are TRBV5-1 and TRBJ1-1; D is undetermined. V was trimmed by 1 base and J by 1 base, leaving 8 bases between them. Germline values: CDR1 SGHRS, CDR2 YFSETQ. CDR3 size: 14 residues. CDR3 DNA sequence: TGCGCCAGCAGCTTGTCTCGGGGGAACACTGAAGCTTTCTTT. Translated: CASSLSRGNTEAFF. The complete variable domain, with remaining parts taken from reference TRBV5-1 and TRBJ1-1, reads KAGVTQTPRYLIKTRGQQVTLSCSPISGHRSVSWYQQTPGQGLQFLFEYFSETQRNKGNFPGRFSGRQFSNSRSEMNVSTLELGDSALYLCASSLSRGNTEAFFGQGTRLTVV.

This rearrangement joins TRBV5-1 to TRBJ2-1; 7 bases match TRBD2. Trimming at V came to 0 bases and at J to 8 bases, leaving 2 bases not matched to a gene. This CDR3 comprises 13 residues. Germline V gives CDR1 SGHRS, CDR2 YFSETQ. Here the CDR3 reads CASSLGTRDEQFF. CDR3 DNA: TGCGCCAGCAGCTTGGGGACTAGAGATGAGCAGTTCTTC.

The chain carries TRBV29-1 and TRBJ1-1; 10 nucleotides align to TRBD1. V lost 4 bases to trimming and J lost 5 bases; unmatched junction nucleotides: 7. The germline V gene has CDR1 SQVTM and CDR2 ANQGSEA. This CDR3 region has 14 residues. CDR3: CSVADRGRRTEAFF. For the CDR3, the DNA is TGCAGCGTTGCCGACAGGGGGCGACGAACTGAAGCTTTCTTT.

The chain combines TRBV27 with TRBJ1-1; D uncertain. Germline values: CDR1 MNHEY, CDR2 SMNVEV (reference sequence). The length of the CDR3 is 13 residues. V was pared by 6 bases and J by 0 bases, with 8 bases between. The CDR3 loop is CASRRNLNTEAFF. The CDR3, as DNA: TGTGCCAGCAGGAGGAATCTGAACACTGAAGCTTTCTTT.

The chain combines TRBV7-9 with TRBJ2-5; 8 bases map to TRBD1. The ends lost 3 bases at V and 4 bases at J; junction bases unmatched: 7. The CDR3 sequence is 15 residues long. From germline, CDR1 is SEHNR and CDR2 FQNEAQ (reference sequence). CDR3 bases: TGTGCCAGCAGCTTCCTAAGACAGGGGACAGAGACCCAGTACTTC. Translation: CASSFLRQGTETQYF.

V is TRBV27 and J is TRBJ2-7; 12 nucleotides agree with TRBD2. This CDR3 contains 13 residues. Germline V gene lookup returns CDR1 MNHEY and CDR2 SMNVEV (reference sequence). Germline trimming cut 8 bases from V and 5 bases from J; bases unmatched to any gene: 4. The CDR3 loop reads CASASGRANEQYF. Here the CDR3 DNA reads TGTGCCAGCGCTAGCGGGAGGGCTAACGAGCAGTACTTC.

The gene calls are TRBV7-2 and TRBJ2-3; 7 nucleotides align to TRBD1. The CDR3 loop spans 16 amino acids. With 2 bases clipped from V and 8 bases from J, the junction kept 13 bases outside the gene matches. Germline CDR1 is SGHTA and CDR2 is FQGNSA. The CDR3 DNA follows: TGTGCCAGCAGCTTAAGACCCTTCACAGGGGCCGGTACGCAGTATTTT. Its translation is CASSLRPFTGAGTQYF.

This chain connects TRBV5-1 to TRBJ2-4; D is possibly TRBD2 (5 bases). The length of the CDR3 is 14 residues. Germline-derived CDR1 and CDR2 are SGHRS and YFSETQ. V lost 0 bases to trimming and J lost 7 bases, with 11 bases between them. The CDR3: CASSLERVGNIQYF. DNA of the CDR3: TGCGCCAGCAGCTTGGAGAGGGTTGGGAACATTCAGTACTTC. Full variable domain (remainder filled in from reference TRBV5-1 and TRBJ2-4): KAGVTQTPRYLIKTRGQQVTLSCSPISGHRSVSWYQQTPGQGLQFLFEYFSETQRNKGNFPGRFSGRQFSNSRSEMNVSTLELGDSALYLCASSLERVGNIQYFGAGTRLSVL.

The chain recombines TRBV6-5 with TRBJ2-7; 8 nucleotides agree with TRBD2. V was pared by 4 bases and J by 4 bases, with 9 bases of the junction left unmatched. Per the germline V gene, CDR1 is MNHEY and CDR2 is SVGAGI. The CDR3 consists of 15 residues. The CDR3 DNA sequence: TGTGCCAGCAGTTCCTTGAGCGGGAGAAGGTACGAGCAGTACTTC. It yields the protein CASSSLSGRRYEQYF.

The chain recombines TRBV7-8 with TRBJ1-5; D is possibly TRBD1 (5 bases). Trimming stripped 0 bases from V and 6 bases from J, with 15 bases between. CDR3 length: 16 residues. Per germline, CDR1 SGHVS and CDR2 FQNEAQ. The CDR3: CASSLALAGFGQPQHF. Written as DNA, the CDR3 is TGTGCCAGCAGCTTAGCGCTTGCAGGGTTCGGTCAGCCCCAGCATTTT.

The chain couples TRBV12-3 or TRBV12-4 to TRBJ1-5; no reliable D call. The CDR3 contains 13 residues. V lost 0 bases, J lost 5 bases, and 5 bases lay in between. The CDR3 loop is CASSLARDQPQHF. DNA of the CDR3: TGTGCCAGCAGTTTAGCGCGGGATCAGCCCCAGCATTTT.

The CDR3 DNA sequence: TGTGCCAGCAGTGTGGGACTAGCGGCCTACAATGAGCAGTTCTTC. Translation: CASSVGLAAYNEQFF. The V gene is TRBV2, the J gene TRBJ2-1, with 11 bases aligning to TRBD2. This CDR3 is built from 15 residues. Germline CDR1 and CDR2: SNHLY and FYNNEI. J lost 2 bases, V lost 4 bases, and 1 base had no gene match. Full variable domain (missing parts from reference TRBV2 and TRBJ2-1): EPEVTQTPSHQVTQMGQEVILRCVPISNHLYFYWYRQILGQKVEFLVSFYNNEISEKSEIFDDQFSVERPDGSNFTLKIRSTKLEDSAMYFCASSVGLAAYNEQFFGPGTRLTVL.

The chain couples TRBV28 to TRBJ2-1, with a weak D call TRBD2 (6 bases). V lost 2 bases to trimming and J lost 10 bases, with 15 bases between them. The germline gives CDR1 MDHEN, CDR2 SYDVKM. The CDR3 is made up of 14 amino acids. The CDR3 spells CASSLIGTSNEQFF. The CDR3 coding sequence is TGTGCCAGCAGTTTAATCGGGACTTCTAACGAGCAGTTCTTC.

This rearrangement joins TRBV6-4 to TRBJ1-4; perhaps TRBD1 as D (5 bases). Trimming took 10 bases from V and 4 from J, leaving 16 bases between them. The CDR3 has 14 amino acids. Germline CDR1 is MRHNA and CDR2 is SNTAGT. Here the CDR3 reads CAKPTAQGNEKLFF. In DNA, the CDR3 is TGTGCCAAACCGACAGCCCAGGGTAATGAAAAACTGTTTTTT.

V is TRBV24-1 and J is TRBJ1-3; 9 bases line up with TRBD1. J gave up 4 bases and V 9 bases, and 9 bases lay outside the gene matches. The CDR3 totals 15 residues. The germline CDR1 and CDR2 sequences are KGHDR and SFDVKD. CDR3 residues: CATPRPGQGGNTIYF. In nucleotides, the CDR3 is TGTGCCACCCCTCGCCCGGGACAGGGAGGAAACACCATATATTTT.

The chain joins TRBV7-3 to TRBJ2-3, with 7 positions matching TRBD2. Germline V gene sequence: CDR1 SGHTA, CDR2 FQGTGA. The CDR3 has 15 amino acids. V was pared by 3 bases and J by 1 base, with 4 bases of the junction left unmatched. For the CDR3, the DNA is TGTGCCAGCAGCTTTCGCGGGAGCGGCACAGATACGCAGTATTTT. The encoded protein is CASSFRGSGTDTQYF.

The V gene is TRBV9, the J gene TRBJ1-1; 8 positions match TRBD1. Losses at the gene ends were 3 bases for V and 1 base for J; bases not matched to a gene: 2. CDR3 length: 14 residues. Germline loops: CDR1 SGDLS, CDR2 YYNGEE. The CDR3 is CASSATGGNTEAFF. As DNA, the CDR3 is TGTGCCAGCAGCGCCACAGGGGGGAACACTGAAGCTTTCTTT.

The V gene is TRBV5-1, the J gene TRBJ2-5; no clear D gene. Germline V gene data show CDR1 as SGHRS and CDR2 as YFSETQ. The V end was cut by 0 bases, the J end by 7 bases, with 7 bases between. This CDR3 region has 12 residues. The CDR3, as DNA: TGCGCCAGCAGCTTGGCCGGTCCGACCCAGTACTTC. Translating gives CASSLAGPTQYF.

The chain combines TRBV7-3 with TRBJ2-1, with D possibly TRBD2 on 5 matching bases. Trimming removed 7 bases from V and 3 bases from J, with 7 bases in between. Germline V gives CDR1 SGHTA, CDR2 FQGTGA. The CDR3 contains 12 residues. In nucleotides, the CDR3 is TGTGCCAGCAAAACTAGCTACAATGAGCAGTTCTTC. Translation gives CASKTSYNEQFF.

J is TRBJ2-3 and V is TRBV20-1, with 8 bases identical to TRBD2. This CDR3 is built from 15 residues. The germline CDR1 and CDR2 sequences are DFQATT and SNEGSKA (reference sequence). V was pared by 6 bases and J by 5 bases, with 13 bases of the junction left unmatched. CDR3 in amino acids: CSASTKAGVIDTQYF. CDR3 in DNA: TGCAGTGCCAGTACGAAAGCGGGAGTGATAGATACGCAGTATTTT.

This chain connects TRBV15 to TRBJ2-3; possibly TRBD1 for D (6 bases). Germline values: CDR1 LNHNV, CDR2 YYDKDF (reference sequence). The CDR3 loop spans 16 amino acids. The V and J ends lost 4 bases and 1 base respectively, with 15 bases between them. The CDR3 DNA is TGTGCCACCAGCAAATTGTTACAGGGTGGCACAGATACGCAGTATTTT. Translating gives CATSKLLQGGTDTQYF.

The CDR3 sequence is CASSVAVAGGHNEQFF. CDR3 nucleotides: TGTGCCAGCAGCGTAGCCGTAGCGGGAGGCCACAATGAGCAGTTCTTC. V and J are TRBV9 and TRBJ2-1, with 10 bases matching TRBD2. The CDR3 spans 16 residues. CDR1 and CDR2 from the germline V gene are SGDLS and YYNGEE. The ends lost 0 bases at V and 5 bases at J; junction bases unmatched: 5.

The CDR3 loop reads CASSLPGEVAKNIQYF. Here the CDR3 DNA reads TGTGCCAGCAGCTTACCGGGGGAGGTGGCCAAAAACATTCAGTACTTC. The V and J genes are TRBV7-9 and TRBJ2-4; D might be TRBD2 (6 bases). Trimming cost V 2 bases and J 1 base, with 12 bases left between them. Germline values: CDR1 SEHNR, CDR2 FQNEAQ (reference sequence). The CDR3 runs 16 residues.

This clone was observed a few times. The chain links TRBV7-6 to TRBJ2-1, with 10 bases that match TRBD2. The junction had 5 bases not matched to a gene; V was cut back by 5 bases and J by 4 bases. This CDR3 has 15 amino acids. The germline gives CDR1 SGHVS, CDR2 FNYEAQ. The CDR3 nucleotides read TGTGCCAGCAGCCAAACTAGCGGGGCTTACAATGAGCAGTTCTTC. Translation: CASSQTSGAYNEQFF.